This T cell receptor (beta chain) came from a study of T cell responses to AZD1222 COVID-19 vaccine. Study-level points and caveats: Baseline seropositives among AZD1222 recipients totaled only five to seven. Donors skewed white British and female; clonal diversity was possibly underestimated. At 160-218 and 743-854, vaccine-associated CD4 TCRs were dominant, and they spanned spike.

The protocol was immunoSEQ multiplex PCR, while the TCRdb copy is restricted to in-frame clones and leaves out a portion. The sample has some 18,000 clones, more than 80% seen once. With 0 bases removed from V and 0 bases from J, the gap between germline ends came to 8 bases. CDR3 length: 15 amino acids. Germline-derived CDR1 and CDR2 are MNHEY and SVGAGI. Of note for this clone: Antigen: not known. Other DNA sequences in this sample translate to the same CDR3.

The gene calls are TRBV6-5 and TRBJ1-2; D call uncertain. The sample was peripheral blood, taken 28 days after the second AZD1222 dose. This TCR was recovered from an adult who received the AZD1222 COVID-19 vaccine. The CDR3 loop reads CASSYSGGANYGYTF. The CDR3 DNA reads TGTGCCAGCAGTTACTCCGGCGGAGCTAACTATGGCTACACCTTC.